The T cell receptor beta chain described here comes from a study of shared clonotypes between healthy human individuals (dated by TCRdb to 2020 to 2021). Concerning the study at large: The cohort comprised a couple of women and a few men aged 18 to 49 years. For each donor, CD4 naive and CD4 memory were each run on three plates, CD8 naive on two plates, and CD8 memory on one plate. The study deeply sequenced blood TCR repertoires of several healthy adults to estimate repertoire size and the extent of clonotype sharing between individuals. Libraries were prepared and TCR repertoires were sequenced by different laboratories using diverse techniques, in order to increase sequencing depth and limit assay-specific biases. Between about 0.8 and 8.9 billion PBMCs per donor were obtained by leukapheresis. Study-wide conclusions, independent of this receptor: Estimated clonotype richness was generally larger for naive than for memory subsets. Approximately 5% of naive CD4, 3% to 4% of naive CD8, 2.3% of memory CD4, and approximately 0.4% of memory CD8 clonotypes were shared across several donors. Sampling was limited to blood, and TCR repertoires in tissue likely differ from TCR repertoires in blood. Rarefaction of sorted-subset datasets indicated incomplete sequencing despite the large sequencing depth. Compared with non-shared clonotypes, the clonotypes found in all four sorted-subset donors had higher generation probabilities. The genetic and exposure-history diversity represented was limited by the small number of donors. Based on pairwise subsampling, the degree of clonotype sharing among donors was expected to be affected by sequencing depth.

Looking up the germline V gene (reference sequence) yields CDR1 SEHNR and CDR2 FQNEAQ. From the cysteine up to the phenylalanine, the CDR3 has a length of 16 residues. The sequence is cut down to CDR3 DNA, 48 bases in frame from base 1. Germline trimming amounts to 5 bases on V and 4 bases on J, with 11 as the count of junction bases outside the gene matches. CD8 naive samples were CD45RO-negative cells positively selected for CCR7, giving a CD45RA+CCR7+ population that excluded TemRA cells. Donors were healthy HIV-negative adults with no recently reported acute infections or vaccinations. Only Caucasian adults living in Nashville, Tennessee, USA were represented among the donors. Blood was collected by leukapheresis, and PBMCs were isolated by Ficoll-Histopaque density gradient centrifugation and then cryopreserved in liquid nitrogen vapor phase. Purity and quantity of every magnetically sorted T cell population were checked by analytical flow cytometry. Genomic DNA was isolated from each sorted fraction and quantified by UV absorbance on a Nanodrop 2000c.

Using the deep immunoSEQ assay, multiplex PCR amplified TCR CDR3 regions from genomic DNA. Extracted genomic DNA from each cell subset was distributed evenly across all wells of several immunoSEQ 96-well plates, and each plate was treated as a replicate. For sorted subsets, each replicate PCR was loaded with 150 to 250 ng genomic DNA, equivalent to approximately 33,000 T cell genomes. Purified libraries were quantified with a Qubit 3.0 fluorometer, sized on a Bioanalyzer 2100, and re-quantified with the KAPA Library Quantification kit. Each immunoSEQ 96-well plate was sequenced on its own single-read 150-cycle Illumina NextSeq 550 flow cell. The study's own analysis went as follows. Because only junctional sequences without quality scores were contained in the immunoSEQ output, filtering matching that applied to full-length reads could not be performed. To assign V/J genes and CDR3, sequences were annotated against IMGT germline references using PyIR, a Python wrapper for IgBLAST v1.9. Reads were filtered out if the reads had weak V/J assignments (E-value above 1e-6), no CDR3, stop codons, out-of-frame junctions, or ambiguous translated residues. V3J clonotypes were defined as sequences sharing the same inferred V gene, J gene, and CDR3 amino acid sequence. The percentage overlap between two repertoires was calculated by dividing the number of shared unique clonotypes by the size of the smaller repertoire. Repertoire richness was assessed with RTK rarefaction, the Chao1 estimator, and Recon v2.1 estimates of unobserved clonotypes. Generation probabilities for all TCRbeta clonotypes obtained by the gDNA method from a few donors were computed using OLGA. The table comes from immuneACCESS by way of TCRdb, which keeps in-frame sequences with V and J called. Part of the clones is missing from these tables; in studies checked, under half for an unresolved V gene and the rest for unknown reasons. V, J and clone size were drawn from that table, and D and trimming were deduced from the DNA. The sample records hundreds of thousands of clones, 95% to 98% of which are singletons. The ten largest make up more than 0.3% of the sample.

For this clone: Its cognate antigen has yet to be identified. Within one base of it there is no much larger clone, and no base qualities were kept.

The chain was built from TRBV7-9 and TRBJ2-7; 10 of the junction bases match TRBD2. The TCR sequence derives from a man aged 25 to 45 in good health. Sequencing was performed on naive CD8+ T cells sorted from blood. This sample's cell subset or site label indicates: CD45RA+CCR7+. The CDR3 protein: CASSISGGTSRYEQYF. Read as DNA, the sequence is TGTGCCAGCAGCATTAGCGGGGGGACCTCTAGGTACGAGCAGTACTTC.